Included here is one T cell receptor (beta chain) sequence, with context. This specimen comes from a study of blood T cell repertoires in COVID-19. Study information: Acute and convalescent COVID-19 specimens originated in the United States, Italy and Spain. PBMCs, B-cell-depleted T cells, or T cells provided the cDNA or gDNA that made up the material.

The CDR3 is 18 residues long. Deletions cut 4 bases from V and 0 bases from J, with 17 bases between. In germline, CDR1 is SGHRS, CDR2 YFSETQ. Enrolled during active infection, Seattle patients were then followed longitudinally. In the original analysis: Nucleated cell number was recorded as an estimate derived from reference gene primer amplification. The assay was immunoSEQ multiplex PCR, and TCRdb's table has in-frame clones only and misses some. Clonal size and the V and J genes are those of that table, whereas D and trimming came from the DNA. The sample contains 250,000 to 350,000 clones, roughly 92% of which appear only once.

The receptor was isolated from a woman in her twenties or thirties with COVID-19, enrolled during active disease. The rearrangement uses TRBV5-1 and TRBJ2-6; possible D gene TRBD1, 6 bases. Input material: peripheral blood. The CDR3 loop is CASSPGWTATSGANVLTF. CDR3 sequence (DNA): TGCGCCAGCAGCCCTGGTTGGACAGCAACCTCTGGGGCCAACGTCCTGACTTTC.